The T cell receptor (beta chain) under discussion was sequenced for a study of early T cells in non-severe SARS-CoV-2 infection. The overall study: From unsorted whole blood, bulk RNA was sequenced, and the chains remained unpaired.

V was trimmed by 10 bases and J by 2 bases, leaving 17 bases between them. The CDR3 extends over 14 amino acids. Tagging with unique molecular identifiers was applied to individual cDNA molecules. One entry per CDR3 protein results from TCRdb running MiXCR on the 5' RACE reads. The sample includes about 49,000 distinct CDR3 sequences, approximately 12% of them seen just once. Study-wide points: Lookups in VDJdb leaned toward anti-spike CD8 responses and missed private and CD4 specificities.

Note on this clonotype: What it recognizes is unknown.

Sequencing was carried out using whole blood. V and J are TRBV12-3 or TRBV12-4 and TRBJ2-5, with D maybe TRBD2 (6 bases). The receptor was isolated from an adult who was a healthcare worker with PCR-confirmed SARS-CoV-2 infection or an uninfected control (not recorded which). CDR3 loop: CATAAGGGQETQYF. DNA for the CDR3: TGTGCCACCGCCGCCGGGGGTGGTCAAGAGACCCAGTACTTC.